These T cell receptor beta chains were read from a single sample in a study of shared clonotypes between healthy human individuals. This table comes from immunoSEQ multiplex PCR, and its TCRdb copy is limited to in-frame clones, with some not included. The top ten clones hold 34% of a sample with approximately 710,000 clones, roughly 91% of them seen once. Input material: memory CD8+ T cells from PBMCs. Every receptor here comes from a man aged 18 to 29 in good health. Some clones in this sample may be carry-over from other donors' samples. The CDR3 runs from the conserved cysteine through the conserved F or W. D genes are given only for firm matches. For some rows the clone size is stated as once, few or many, or as a class when expanded; others skip it.

j_gene	len	v_gene	d_gene	abundance	CDR3aa	CDR3nt
TRBJ2-3	14	TRBV29-1	TRBD1	NA	CSVARDSNTDTQYF	TGCAGCGTCGCCCGGGACAGTAACACAGATACGCAGTATTTT
TRBJ1-4	14	TRBV4-2	NA	NA	CASSQDAPNEKLFF	TGTGCCAGCAGCCAAGATGCGCCTAATGAAAAACTGTTTTTT
TRBJ2-2	15	TRBV5-4	NA	once	CASSSYRANTGELFF	TGTGCCAGCAGCTCCTACAGGGCGAACACCGGGGAGCTGTTTTTT
TRBJ2-1	15	TRBV7-3	TRBD2	NA	CASSLVRLANNEQFF	TGTGCCAGCAGCTTAGTGAGACTAGCCAACAATGAGCAGTTCTTC
TRBJ2-3	14	TRBV10-3	NA	NA	CAIWGGVSTDTQYF	TGTGCCATCTGGGGCGGAGTTAGCACAGATACGCAGTATTTT
TRBJ2-5	13	TRBV11-2	NA	once	CASESIHQETQYF	TGTGCCAGCGAATCCATCCACCAAGAGACCCAGTACTTC
TRBJ2-1	17	TRBV7-8	TRBD2	NA	CASSLGGGLARYNEQFF	TGTGCCAGCAGCTTAGGGGGCGGACTAGCAAGGTACAATGAGCAGTTCTTC
TRBJ2-7	14	TRBV28	NA	once	CASSFPGAGYEQYF	TGTGCCAGCAGTTTTCCGGGGGCTGGTTACGAGCAGTACTTC
TRBJ2-3	17	TRBV27	TRBD2	NA	CASSWAGESASTDTQYF	TGTGCCAGCAGTTGGGCGGGAGAGTCCGCCAGCACAGATACGCAGTATTTT
TRBJ2-7	15	TRBV11-2	NA	NA	CASSWPGQTPYEQYF	TGTGCCAGCAGCTGGCCCGGACAGACCCCCTACGAGCAGTACTTC
TRBJ2-7	16	TRBV15	NA	NA	CATSRERTSSSYEQYF	TGTGCCACCAGCAGAGAACGCACTTCGAGCTCCTACGAGCAGTACTTC
TRBJ1-1	10	TRBV6-5	NA	NA	CASSEFGAFF	TGTGCCAGCAGTGAATTTGGAGCTTTCTTT
TRBJ2-2	17	TRBV2	NA	NA	CASSDFQGGFYTGELFF	TGTGCCAGCAGTGACTTCCAGGGGGGTTTTTACACCGGGGAGCTGTTTTTT
TRBJ2-7	14	TRBV9	NA	NA	CASSAGDGPYEQYF	TGTGCCAGCAGCGCGGGGGACGGACCCTACGAGCAGTACTTC
TRBJ1-1	12	TRBV7-2	NA	NA	CASSRPRGEAFF	TGTGCCAGCAGCCGCCCCCGGGGTGAAGCTTTCTTT
TRBJ2-2	14	TRBV4-1	TRBD1	NA	CASSPTGDTGELFF	TGCGCCAGCAGCCCGACAGGGGACACCGGGGAGCTGTTTTTT
TRBJ1-1	13	TRBV28	NA	NA	CASSGRMNTEAFF	TGTGCCAGCTCGGGACGGATGAACACTGAAGCTTTCTTT
TRBJ1-2	13	TRBV5-4	NA	NA	CASSFRGFYGYTF	TGTGCCAGCAGCTTCCGAGGTTTCTATGGCTACACCTTC
TRBJ1-5	15	TRBV27	NA	NA	CASSPGITSSQPQHF	TGTGCCAGCAGCCCCGGGATCACTTCTAGTCAGCCCCAGCATTTT
TRBJ2-7	14	TRBV5-5	NA	NA	CASSLLRVDYEQYF	TGTGCCAGCAGCTTGCTTAGGGTTGACTACGAGCAGTACTTC
TRBJ2-3	16	TRBV6-5	TRBD2	NA	CASSYGTSGYTDTQYF	TGTGCCAGCAGTTACGGGACTAGCGGGTACACAGATACGCAGTATTTT
TRBJ1-5	15	TRBV27	NA	few	CASSLSGPRRQPQHF	TGTGCCAGCAGTTTGTCTGGACCCAGGCGTCAGCCCCAGCATTTT
TRBJ1-1	12	TRBV5-4	NA	NA	CASSWGEGEAFF	TGTGCCAGCAGCTGGGGAGAGGGAGAGGCTTTCTTT
TRBJ1-2	12	TRBV4-3	NA	NA	CASSQDGQRYTF	TGCGCCAGCAGCCAAGATGGCCAGAGGTACACCTTC
TRBJ2-5	13	TRBV28	NA	NA	CAISRVYQETQYF	TGTGCCATCTCAAGGGTGTATCAAGAGACCCAGTACTTC
TRBJ2-7	12	TRBV5-5	TRBD1	NA	CASIDRAYEQYF	TGTGCCAGTATCGACAGGGCCTACGAGCAGTACTTC
TRBJ1-1	13	TRBV11-2	NA	NA	CASSYNIPTEAFF	TGTGCCAGCAGTTATAACATCCCCACTGAAGCTTTCTTT
TRBJ1-1	17	TRBV4-3	NA	NA	CASSQDNFMAGNTEAFF	TGCGCCAGCAGCCAAGATAACTTCATGGCCGGGAACACTGAAGCTTTCTTT
TRBJ1-2	13	TRBV4-1	TRBD1	few	CASSQTGDYGYTF	TGCGCCAGCAGCCAAACAGGGGACTATGGCTACACCTTC
TRBJ1-2	13	TRBV7-9	NA	NA	CASSILPGYGYTF	TGTGCCAGCAGCATCCTTCCGGGGTATGGCTACACCTTC
TRBJ2-7	13	TRBV28	NA	NA	CASRTGTTYEQYF	TGTGCCAGCAGAACAGGTACAACCTACGAGCAGTACTTC